What follows are 8 T cell receptor beta chains derived from one specimen sequenced in a study of blood T cell repertoires in COVID-19. The table came from immunoSEQ multiplex PCR; TCRdb's copy has only in-frame clones and leaves some out. The sample lists around 120,000 clones; roughly 80% were seen once. Material: peripheral blood. Receptors originate from a man aged 45-60 years with acute or convalescent COVID-19.

The sample holds many counts of this clone. The chain carries TRBV4-1 and TRBJ1-1; D call uncertain. The length of the CDR3 is 13 residues. From germline, CDR1 is MGHRA and CDR2 YSYEKL. Trimming took off 2 bases at V and 3 bases at J, with 7 bases between the two ends. CDR3 loop: CASSQFLDTEAFF. CDR3 nucleotide sequence: TGCGCCAGCAGCCAATTTCTCGACACTGAAGCTTTCTTT.

In regard to this clone: One junction end does not reproduce the germline sequence, and a read error may be involved. The same CDR3 also results from other DNA sequences found in this sample. This chain joins TRBV2 and TRBJ2-2; 8 positions agree with TRBD2. The CDR3 spans 16 residues. CDR1 and CDR2 from the germline V gene are SNHLY and FYNNEI. The CDR3, as DNA: TGTGCCAGCAGTGAAGAACTAGCGGCGAATACCGGGGAGCTGTTTTTT. Residues: CASSEELAANTGELFF. Drawing the rest from reference TRBV2 and TRBJ2-2, the complete variable domain is EPEVTQTPSHQVTQMGQEVILRCVPISNHLYFYWYRQILGQKVEFLVSFYNNEISEKSEIFDDQFSVERPDGSNFTLKIRSTKLEDSAMYFCASSEELAANTGELFFGEGSRLTVL.

This clone was detected only a few times. This chain joins TRBV7-2 and TRBJ2-1, with D hard to call. This CDR3 is 13 amino acids long. Trimming removed 1 base from V and 6 bases from J, with 7 bases in between. Germline V gene sequence: CDR1 SGHTA, CDR2 FQGNSA. The CDR3 loop is CASSLGSLNEQFF. DNA for the CDR3: TGTGCCAGCAGCTTAGGGAGCCTCAATGAGCAGTTCTTC.

This clone was counted only a few times. This chain's CDR3 is CASSRDRDQPQHF. CDR3 sequence (DNA): TGTGCCAGCAGTCGGGACAGAGATCAGCCCCAGCATTTT. The gene calls are TRBV6-2 or TRBV6-3 and TRBJ1-5; 7 bases fit TRBD1. Trimming removed 5 bases from V and 5 bases from J; junction bases left unmatched: 3. Germline CDR1 reads MNHEY; CDR2 reads SVGEGT. The CDR3 consists of 13 residues.

The chain employs TRBV6-1 and TRBJ2-7; the D gene is possibly TRBD2 (6 bases). The CDR3 has 13 residues. V was cut by 1 base and J by 6 bases, with 10 bases left in between. CDR1 and CDR2 (germline): MNHNS, SASEGT. CDR3 amino acids: CASSEGGVSEQYF. DNA of the CDR3: TGTGCCAGCAGTGAAGGCGGGGTTTCCGAGCAGTACTTC.

The rearrangement links TRBV5-1 to TRBJ2-5, with 14 bases identical to TRBD2. This CDR3 contains 17 residues. The V gene end was trimmed by 1 base and the J gene end by 2 bases; junction bases not matched to a gene: 4. Germline values: CDR1 SGHRS, CDR2 YFSETQ. The CDR3 reads CASSLLGLAGGQETQYF. The CDR3 DNA sequence: TGCGCCAGCAGCTTGCTCGGACTAGCGGGAGGTCAAGAGACCCAGTACTTC. The full variable domain, its missing parts supplied by reference TRBV5-1 and TRBJ2-5, is KAGVTQTPRYLIKTRGQQVTLSCSPISGHRSVSWYQQTPGQGLQFLFEYFSETQRNKGNFPGRFSGRQFSNSRSEMNVSTLELGDSALYLCASSLLGLAGGQETQYFGPGTRLLVL.

The J gene is TRBJ2-7, the V gene TRBV29-1, with TRBD2 as a possible D gene (6 bases). V was shortened by 0 bases and J by 2 bases, with 14 bases between the two germline ends. Germline V lookup: CDR1 SQVTM, CDR2 ANQGSEA. The CDR3 has 15 amino acids. The chain's CDR3 is CSVEDVNGRTYEQYF. As DNA, the CDR3 is TGCAGCGTTGAAGATGTGAACGGGAGAACCTACGAGCAGTACTTC.

The chain links TRBV25-1 to TRBJ1-1; no clear D gene. Trimming pared 0 bases from V and 6 bases from J, leaving 14 bases between. This CDR3 is built from 15 residues. From germline, CDR1 is MGHDK and CDR2 SYGVNS. For the CDR3, the DNA is TGTGCCAGCAGTGAATATTCCGGGGTGGTGGCTGAAGCTTTCTTT. This translates into CASSEYSGVVAEAFF.